This T cell receptor beta chain comes out of a study of Ad26.COV2.S vaccination and SARS-CoV-2 variants (dated by TCRdb to about 2021). Study-wide context: Donors in the vaccine arm were drawn from COV1001, a phase I-IIa trial of Ad26.COV2.S in healthy adults that was multicentre, randomized, double-blind and placebo-controlled. Dosing of Ad26.COV2.S was intramuscular, at either 5x10^10 or 1x10^11 viral particles, delivered as one shot or as two shots spaced 56 days apart. TCRbeta repertoire sequencing was used to assess the specificity and breadth of SARS-CoV-2-reactive T cell receptors after Ad26.COV2.S vaccination. A total of roughly 32 samples were included in the TCR-sequenced set, comprising 19 Ad26.COV2.S vaccine recipients, 5 placebo recipients and 8 SARS-CoV-2 convalescent individuals. Trial participants were randomized into five groups of five, in which low-dose or high-dose Ad26.COV2.S was given once or twice, or placebo was given on both occasions. Throughout the experiments and outcome assessment, investigators stayed blinded to trial group allocation. What the research found in general, with its limitations: The authors noted that the TCR breadth and depth analyses may have underestimated total T cell responses. The study was not powered to compare responses between vaccine doses or regimens. Comparable non-spike TCR breadth was observed between vaccine and placebo recipients, consistent with only spike being contained in the vaccine. Spike-specific TCR breadth was higher in Ad26.COV2.S recipients than in placebo recipients (P = 0.0014). After vaccination, spike-specific CD8+ and CD4+ T cell responses were reported to show substantial breadth.

The treatment or condition label for this specimen denotes: some 20 received Ad26.COV2.S at low or high dose, single or two shots; five or six received placebo; per-sample allocation not given. For vaccine and placebo recipients, the sequenced repertoires came from samples collected on day 63 after the first injection. In Cohort 1b, some 25 adults aged 18-55 years were enrolled at a single site in Boston, USA, between 29 July and 7 August 2020. Ad26.COV2.S consisted of a replication-incompetent adenovirus type 26 vector by which a prefusion-stabilized SARS-CoV-2 spike protein from the original Wuhan strain was expressed. The germline V gene (reference sequence) specifies SEHNR as CDR1 and FQNEAQ as CDR2. Relative to germline, V is 8 bases shorter and J is 3 bases shorter, with 18 bases between their ends. The cysteine opens and the phenylalanine closes a CDR3 of 15 amino acids. Kept here is only the CDR3 DNA, which spans 45 bases and is read in frame from base 1.

This clone is regarded as medium-sized (0.01 to 0.1%). Its antigen specificity is not known. No per-base quality is available; no much larger clone lies one base away. The immunoSEQ Assay was used to sequence TCRbeta CDR3 regions. After extraction, genomic DNA underwent amplification by bias-controlled multiplex PCR, followed by high-throughput sequencing. The authors' pipeline ran thus. To quantify the absolute abundance of every unique TCRbeta CDR3 region, sequences were collapsed and filtered. T cell fraction was estimated by normalizing TCRbeta template counts to usable DNA, with usable DNA measured through amplification of reference genes found in all nucleated cells. Repertoire TCRs were annotated as SARS-CoV-2-specific by exact matching of V gene, CDR3 amino acid sequence and J gene to a known reactive TCR set. The reference SARS-CoV-2 TCR set was derived from MIRA and filtered for enrichment in COVID-19-positive ImmuneCODE repertoires, a step that removed public or cross-reactive TCRs. Based on the MIRA antigens, annotated TCRs were further analysed at the level of specific ORF or position within ORF. Breadth was defined as the number of annotated unique rearrangements divided by the total number of unique productive rearrangements, and depth was defined as the summed frequency of the annotated unique rearrangements. Two-sided Wilcoxon rank-sum tests were applied when comparing TCR breadth between groups. The clones in this table, taken by TCRdb from immuneACCESS, are in-frame only. Not every clone is retained; where verified, under half of the shortfall comes from an unresolved V gene, and the cause of the rest is unknown. D and trimming come from the DNA, and the V and J calls and clone size come from that table. The sample table shows approximately 420,000 clones, and 70% to 90% are seen once. Less than 4% of the sample belongs to the ten largest clones.

Sequencing used peripheral blood, obtained in a trial of Ad26.COV2.S vaccine versus placebo. The receptor chain draws on TRBV7-9 and TRBJ2-3; a tentative D call is TRBD2 (7 bases match). This receptor was taken from a person between 18 and 59 years old who received the Ad26.COV2.S COVID-19 vaccine or a placebo. CDR3 region: CASGISGGLTDTQYF. The DNA is TGTGCCAGCGGGATATCCGGGGGGCTTACAGATACGCAGTATTTT.